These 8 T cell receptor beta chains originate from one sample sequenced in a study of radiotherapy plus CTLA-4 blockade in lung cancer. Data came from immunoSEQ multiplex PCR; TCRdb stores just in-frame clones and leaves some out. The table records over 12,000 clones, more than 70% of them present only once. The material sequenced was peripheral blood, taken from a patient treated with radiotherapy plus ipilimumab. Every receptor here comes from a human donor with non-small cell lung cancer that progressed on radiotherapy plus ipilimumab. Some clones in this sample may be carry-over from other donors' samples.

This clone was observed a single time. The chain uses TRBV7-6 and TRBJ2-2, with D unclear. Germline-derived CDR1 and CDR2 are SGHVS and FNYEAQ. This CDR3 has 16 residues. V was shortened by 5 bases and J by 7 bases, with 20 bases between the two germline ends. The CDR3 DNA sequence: TGTGCCAGCAGCCCGAAACCCGCAGTACCTGGCGGGGAGCTGTTTTTT. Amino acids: CASSPKPAVPGGELFF.

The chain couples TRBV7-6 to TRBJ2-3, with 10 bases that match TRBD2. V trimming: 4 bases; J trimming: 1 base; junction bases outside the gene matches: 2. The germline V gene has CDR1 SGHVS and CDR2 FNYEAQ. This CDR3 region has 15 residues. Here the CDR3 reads CASSSGTSGTDTQYF. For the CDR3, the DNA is TGTGCCAGCAGCTCCGGGACTAGCGGCACAGATACGCAGTATTTT.

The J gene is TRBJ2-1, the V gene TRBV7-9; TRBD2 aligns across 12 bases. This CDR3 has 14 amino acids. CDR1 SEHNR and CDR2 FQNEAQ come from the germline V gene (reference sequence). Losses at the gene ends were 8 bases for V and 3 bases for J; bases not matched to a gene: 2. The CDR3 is CASLAGGDYNEQFF. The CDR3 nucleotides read TGTGCCAGCCTAGCGGGAGGGGACTACAATGAGCAGTTCTTC.

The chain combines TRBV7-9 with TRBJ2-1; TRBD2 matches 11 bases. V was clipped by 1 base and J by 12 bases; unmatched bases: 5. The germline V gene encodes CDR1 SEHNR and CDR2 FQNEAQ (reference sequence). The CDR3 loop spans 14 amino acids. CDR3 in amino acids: CASSLVLAGVSQFF. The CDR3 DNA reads TGTGCCAGCAGCTTAGTACTAGCGGGAGTGTCGCAGTTCTTC.

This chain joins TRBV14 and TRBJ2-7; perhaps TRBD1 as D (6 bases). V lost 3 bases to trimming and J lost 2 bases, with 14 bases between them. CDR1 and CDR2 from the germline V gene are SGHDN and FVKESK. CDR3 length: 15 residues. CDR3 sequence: CASSHVRGMAYEQYF. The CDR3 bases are TGTGCCAGCAGCCATGTCAGGGGCATGGCCTACGAGCAGTACTTC.

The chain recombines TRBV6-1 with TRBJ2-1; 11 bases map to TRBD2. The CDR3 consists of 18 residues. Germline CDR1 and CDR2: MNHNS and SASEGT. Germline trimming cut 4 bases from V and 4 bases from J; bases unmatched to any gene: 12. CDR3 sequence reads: CASSGLAGRLRPYNEQFF. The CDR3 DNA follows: TGTGCCAGCAGTGGACTAGCGGGACGTCTCAGGCCTTACAATGAGCAGTTCTTC.

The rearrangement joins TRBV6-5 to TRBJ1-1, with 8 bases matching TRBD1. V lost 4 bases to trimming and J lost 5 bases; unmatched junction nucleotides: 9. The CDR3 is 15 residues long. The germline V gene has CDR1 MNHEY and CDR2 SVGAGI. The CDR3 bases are TGTGCCAGCAGTTCATCATTTACAGGGGGAACTGAAGCTTTCTTT. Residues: CASSSSFTGGTEAFF.

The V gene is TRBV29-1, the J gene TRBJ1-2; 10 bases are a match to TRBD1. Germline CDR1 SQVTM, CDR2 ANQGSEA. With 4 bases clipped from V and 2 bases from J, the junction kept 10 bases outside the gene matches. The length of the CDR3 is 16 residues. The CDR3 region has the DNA TGCAGCGTTGCGCCGATCGGGACAGGGGAAAACTATGGCTACACCTTC. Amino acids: CSVAPIGTGENYGYTF.